The sequence of this T cell receptor (beta chain) was determined in a study of siplizumab effects on memory and regulatory T cells. Study outcomes and limitations: Treg-derived clones made up an average of roughly 70% of mappable alloreactive CD4+ clones with siplizumab and approximately 30% in controls.

V was clipped by 4 bases and J by 4 bases; unmatched bases: 5. The CDR3 has 14 residues. Germline-derived CDR1 and CDR2 are SGHVS and FNYEAQ. The repertoire was sequenced with immunoSEQ multiplex PCR; TCRdb's copy has only in-frame clones and lacks some. The sample lists roughly 60,000 clones, just over 95% seen once, with 0.095% in the top ten. A remark on this clone: Its antigen remains unidentified.

The sequencing input was naive CD8+ T cells sorted from blood. This TCR was recovered from a human donor in good health. The chain has TRBV7-6 and TRBJ2-7, with 9 bases aligning to TRBD1. The CDR3 DNA reads as TGTGCCAGCAGCTCCGGGACAGGGCGGTACGAGCAGTACTTC. Translated: CASSSGTGRYEQYF.